The 15 T cell receptor beta chains given below trace back to one sample, sequenced in a study of T-cell reconstitution after alpha-beta-depleted transplantation in children. Unique molecular identifiers were incorporated during preparation of the TCRbeta library. TCRdb passed the PCR reads through MiXCR, listing each CDR3 protein once. In the table there are more than 200,000 distinct CDR3 sequences, roughly a quarter of which are singletons. The material sequenced was PBMCs, taken before TCRalphabeta/CD19-depleted stem cell transplant. These receptors all stem from a girl aged 2 to 10 with Fanconi anemia, due to receive a stem cell transplant.

The J gene is TRBJ2-3, the V gene TRBV5-4, with 11 positions matching TRBD2. Germline loops: CDR1 SGHNT, CDR2 YYREEE (reference sequence). J lost 0 bases, V lost 4 bases, and 25 bases had no gene match. CDR3 length: 23 residues. CDR3 sequence: CASSMTALTSGSGKNWSTDTQYF. DNA of the CDR3: TGTGCCAGCAGCATGACGGCATTAACTAGCGGGAGTGGTAAGAATTGGAGCACAGATACGCAGTATTTT.

The DNA of the CDR3 is TGTGCCAGCAGTCCGCCCTTAGCGGGGCCGTACGAGCAGTACTTC. Amino acid sequence: CASSPPLAGPYEQYF. V is TRBV28 and J is TRBJ2-7; 8 bases fit TRBD2. CDR1 is MDHEN and CDR2 is SYDVKM in the germline V gene. The CDR3 runs 15 residues. J lost 4 bases, V lost 5 bases, and 10 bases had no gene match.

This clonotype has only a few counts. The V call is TRBV20-1, the J call TRBJ1-2; D might be TRBD1 (5 bases). This CDR3 spans 14 amino acids. CDR1 and CDR2 (germline): DFQATT, SNEGSKA (reference sequence). Deletions cut 3 bases from V and 5 bases from J, with 16 bases between. CDR3 sequence: CSARRFRGRYGYTF. The CDR3 DNA reads TGCAGTGCTAGGAGATTTAGGGGCCGTTATGGCTACACCTTC.

This clonotype was picked up a small number of times. The rearrangement joins TRBV7-2 to TRBJ1-1, with D hard to call. The CDR3 loop spans 13 amino acids. The V and J ends lost 3 bases and 6 bases respectively, with 11 bases between them. Per germline, CDR1 SGHTA and CDR2 FQGNSA. The CDR3 nucleotides are TGTGCCAGCAGCTTTGAGACAAACCCTGAAGCTTTCTTT. Translation: CASSFETNPEAFF.

Ten or more counts support this clonotype. The chain joins TRBV7-3 to TRBJ2-4; 7 bases are a match to TRBD1. J gave up 3 bases and V 5 bases, and 4 bases lay outside the gene matches. The germline gives CDR1 SGHTA, CDR2 FQGTGA. This CDR3 comprises 14 residues. CDR3 sequence reads: CASSPTGDKNIQYF. DNA of the CDR3: TGTGCCAGCAGCCCTACAGGGGACAAAAACATTCAGTACTTC.

The CDR3 sequence: CASSIAPLNTEAFF. DNA of the CDR3: TGTGCCAGTAGTATTGCACCCCTCAACACTGAAGCTTTCTTT. The chain uses TRBV19 and TRBJ1-1, with D unresolved. In germline, CDR1 is LNHDA, CDR2 SQIVND (reference sequence). Trimming took 3 bases from V and 2 from J, leaving 10 bases between them. The CDR3 covers 14 residues.

This clonotype turned up a few times. The genes are TRBV29-1 and TRBJ2-3; D is unclear. This CDR3 is 16 amino acids long. The germline V gene has CDR1 SQVTM and CDR2 ANQGSEA. Trimming pared 3 bases from V and 2 bases from J, leaving 18 bases between. CDR3: CSVDDRSAEITDTQYF. The CDR3 DNA reads as TGCAGCGTTGATGATAGGAGCGCGGAAATCACAGATACGCAGTATTTT.

In its sample, this clonotype was seen many times. The chain couples TRBV20-1 to TRBJ2-4; TRBD2 matches 9 bases. The length of the CDR3 is 15 residues. V dropped 5 bases and J dropped 1; count of bases not matched to a gene: 6. CDR1 is DFQATT and CDR2 is SNEGSKA in the germline V gene (reference sequence). CDR3: CSADPAGGAKNIQYF. The DNA of the CDR3 is TGCAGTGCTGATCCAGCGGGAGGTGCCAAAAACATTCAGTACTTC.

This clonotype showed up many times. J is TRBJ2-1 and V is TRBV29-1, with TRBD1 matching 7 bases. Germline V gene data show CDR1 as SQVTM and CDR2 as ANQGSEA. CDR3 length: 14 residues. Germline trimming cut 6 bases from V and 3 bases from J; bases unmatched to any gene: 8. The CDR3 here is CSVLPYRGYNEQFF. The CDR3 DNA follows: TGCAGCGTCTTACCTTACAGGGGCTACAATGAGCAGTTCTTC.

This clonotype has a count of ten or more. The chain is built from TRBV27 and TRBJ2-5, with D perhaps matching TRBD1 (5 bases). Germline loops: CDR1 MNHEY, CDR2 SMNVEV (reference sequence). V gave up 2 bases and J gave up 6 bases, with 13 bases separating them. The CDR3 runs 14 residues. The CDR3 here is CASSLGQGGKTQYF. The CDR3 DNA is TGTGCCAGCAGTTTAGGCCAGGGTGGGAAGACCCAGTACTTC.

The chain uses TRBV12-3 or TRBV12-4 and TRBJ1-5; D gene ambiguous. The CDR3 contains 13 residues. V shed 6 bases and J shed 2 bases, with 8 bases lying between them. CDR3 sequence: CASSPRGNQPQHF. The CDR3 DNA is TGTGCCAGCAGCCCTAGGGGCAATCAGCCCCAGCATTTT.

The chain couples TRBV9 to TRBJ2-1; 10 bases agree with TRBD2. The CDR3 runs to 15 residues. Trimming removed 3 bases from V and 7 bases from J; junction bases left unmatched: 7. The germline V gene has CDR1 SGDLS and CDR2 YYNGEE. The CDR3 here is CASSALAGEDNEQFF. In DNA, the CDR3 is TGTGCCAGCAGCGCGCTAGCGGGAGAGGATAATGAGCAGTTCTTC. The whole variable domain, remainder taken from reference TRBV9 and TRBJ2-1, is DSGVTQTPKHLITATGQRVTLRCSPRSGDLSVYWYQQSLDQGLQFLIQYYNGEERAKGNILERFSAQQFPDLHSELNLSSLELGDSALYFCASSALAGEDNEQFFGPGTRLTVL.

This clonotype was seen at least ten times. CDR3 region: CSATGTSGRGYEQYF. The CDR3 DNA reads TGCAGTGCTACCGGGACTAGCGGGAGAGGCTACGAGCAGTACTTC. The rearrangement uses TRBV20-1 and TRBJ2-7, with 14 bases matching TRBD2. The CDR3 extends over 15 amino acids. Germline values: CDR1 DFQATT, CDR2 SNEGSKA (reference sequence). The V gene end was trimmed by 4 bases and the J gene end by 3 bases; junction bases not matched to a gene: 5.

This clonotype was seen a handful of times. The V gene is TRBV27, the J gene TRBJ2-5, with D possibly TRBD2 on 6 matching bases. This CDR3 region has 13 residues. V lost 5 bases, J lost 7 bases, and 14 bases lay in between. Germline assignment: CDR1 MNHEY and CDR2 SMNVEV (reference sequence). The CDR3 coding sequence is TGTGCCAGCAGTCCGGGACTGACGTCGACCCAGTACTTC. Protein: CASSPGLTSTQYF.

In its sample, this clonotype was seen many times. J is TRBJ2-1 and V is TRBV28, with 7 bases matching TRBD2. The CDR3 is 16 residues long. Germline assignment: CDR1 MDHEN and CDR2 SYDVKM. Trimming at V came to 3 bases and at J to 8 bases, leaving 13 bases not matched to a gene. The CDR3 DNA is TGTGCCAGCAGTTTCGCCCTAGCGGCCGCCGGGGATGAGCAGTTCTTC. Translated, it gives CASSFALAAAGDEQFF.